The rows below give T cell receptor beta chains drawn from one sample of a study of T-cell reconstitution after alpha-beta-depleted transplantation in children. TCRdb ran MiXCR on the PCR reads and lists one entry per CDR3 protein. The sample has about a million distinct CDR3 sequences; around 30% are singletons. Here the sequenced sample was PBMCs, mostly from graft donor cells, taken 360 days after TCRalphabeta/CD19-depleted stem cell transplant. These receptors all come from a boy under two years old who had a stem cell transplant for SCID, so the T cells may come from the graft donor. Each CDR3 is given with its conserved first and last residue. Each record gives: D gene, J gene, clone size, V gene, CDR3 protein, CDR3 DNA. D genes are given only for firm matches. The size of a clone is reported for some rows only, either as once, few or many, or as a class for expanded clones.

>NA|TRBJ2-3|NA|TRBV25-1
CASSPGGRLGGDTQYF
TGTGCCAGCTCACCGGGCGGTAGACTCGGTGGAGATACGCAGTATTTT
>NA|TRBJ2-1|few|TRBV27
CASSTYTGSEQFF
TGTGCCAGCAGTACCTACACAGGGTCTGAGCAGTTCTTC
>TRBD1|TRBJ2-1|many|TRBV4-1
CASSGQGPLNEQFF
TGCGCCAGCTCGGGACAGGGCCCCCTAAATGAGCAGTTCTTC
>TRBD1|TRBJ1-1|NA|TRBV7-9
CASSPSRDRVWTEAFF
TGTGCCAGCAGCCCGTCCCGGGACAGGGTCTGGACTGAAGCTTTCTTT
>TRBD1|TRBJ2-7|NA|TRBV12-3/TRBV12-4
CASRLRGQGGYEQYF
TGTGCCAGCAGGCTTAGAGGACAGGGGGGGTACGAGCAGTACTTC
>NA|TRBJ2-1|NA|TRBV7-9
CASSIDRILGKNEQFF
TGTGCCAGCAGCATCGACAGGATTCTAGGCAAGAATGAGCAGTTCTTC
>TRBD1|TRBJ2-5|NA|TRBV15
CATSRGQGASETQYF
TGTGCCACCAGCAGGGGACAGGGGGCCTCAGAGACCCAGTACTTC
>NA|TRBJ2-5|many|TRBV15
CATSRHGETQYF
TGTGCCACCAGCAGACACGGGGAGACCCAGTACTTC
>NA|TRBJ2-3|few|TRBV7-3
CASSLVRGNTDTQYF
TGTGCCAGCAGCTTAGTGAGAGGAAACACAGATACGCAGTATTTT
>NA|TRBJ1-1|few|TRBV12-3/TRBV12-4
CASRSPGAPNTEAFF
TGTGCCAGCAGATCCCCCGGGGCCCCGAACACTGAAGCTTTCTTT
>NA|TRBJ1-1|NA|TRBV24-1
CATSALGGSTEAFF
TGTGCCACCAGTGCCTTGGGGGGGTCCACTGAAGCTTTCTTT
>TRBD1|TRBJ2-1|NA|TRBV4-1
CASSQRLGGAYNEQFF
TGCGCCAGCAGCCAACGCTTAGGGGGCGCTTACAATGAGCAGTTCTTC
>TRBD2|TRBJ2-7|once|TRBV20-1
CSARDIRRGEKQYF
TGCAGTGCTAGAGATATTCGGCGGGGGGAGAAGCAGTACTTC
>NA|TRBJ2-7|NA|TRBV19
CASGPGVGGLSYEQYF
TGTGCCAGCGGCCCCGGGGTAGGGGGTCTCTCCTACGAGCAGTACTTC
>NA|TRBJ2-3|few|TRBV20-1
CSARTNLVDTQYF
TGCAGTGCTAGGACCAACCTAGTGGATACGCAGTATTTT
>TRBD1|TRBJ2-1|NA|TRBV4-1
CASSRDFDRGGYNEQFF
TGCGCCAGCAGCCGAGACTTCGACAGGGGAGGATACAATGAGCAGTTCTTC
>TRBD1|TRBJ2-7|NA|TRBV12-3/TRBV12-4
CASSPTGTHLEQYF
TGTGCCAGCAGTCCGACAGGGACACATCTCGAGCAGTACTTC
>NA|TRBJ2-7|NA|TRBV5-1
CASSLRRGDYEQYF
TGCGCCAGCAGCCTTAGGAGGGGCGACTACGAGCAGTACTTC
>TRBD2|TRBJ2-1|NA|TRBV13
CASSMGLAGVWEQFF
TGTGCCAGCAGCATGGGACTAGCGGGGGTGTGGGAGCAGTTCTTC
>NA|TRBJ1-2|few|TRBV7-9
CASSLDTENYGYTF
TGTGCCAGCAGCTTAGATACAGAGAACTATGGCTACACCTTC
>NA|TRBJ1-1|few|TRBV5-1
CASSATTGFAFF
TGCGCCAGCAGCGCTACCACAGGGTTCGCTTTCTTT
>NA|TRBJ2-2|NA|TRBV7-2
CASSLAFSGTGELFF
TGTGCCAGCAGCTTAGCCTTCTCAGGGACCGGGGAGCTGTTTTTT
>NA|TRBJ2-7|NA|TRBV2
CASSGTPWGSEQYF
TGTGCCAGCAGTGGGACACCTTGGGGATCCGAGCAGTACTTC
>TRBD2|TRBJ2-1|few|TRBV9
CASSVVAGRGDEQFF
TGTGCCAGCAGCGTAGTGGCGGGGAGGGGAGATGAGCAGTTCTTC
>NA|TRBJ2-3|few|TRBV7-2
CASSLVSPGTDTQYF
TGTGCCAGCAGCTTAGTCAGCCCCGGCACAGATACGCAGTATTTT
>NA|TRBJ2-1|few|TRBV6-5
CASSYRDSASGEQFF
TGTGCCAGCAGTTACCGGGACTCCGCGTCGGGTGAGCAGTTCTTC
>TRBD1|TRBJ1-5|few|TRBV28
CASSRGPGQPQHF
TGTGCCAGCAGCAGGGGGCCTGGACAGCCCCAGCATTTT